This TCR beta chain was identified during a study of T cell repertoires in cytomegalovirus infection. TCRdb used MiXCR to reprocess the reads, holding one entry per CDR3 protein. The table shows more than 150,000 distinct CDR3 sequences, with roughly 15% occurring only once. V lost 5 bases and J lost 3, with 19 bases in between. CDR1 and CDR2 from the germline V gene are MDHEN and SYDVKM. The CDR3 consists of 16 residues. This clonotype was sampled from a human donor in good health (CMV status not recorded). Some clones in this sample may be carry-over from other donors' samples. This sequence joins TRBV28 and TRBJ1-1, with a tentative D call TRBD1 (6 bases). The sequenced sample was CD8+ T cells from PBMCs. CDR3 sequence: CASSISRRRGYTEAFF. CDR3 DNA sequence: TGTGCCAGCAGTATCTCCCGAAGGAGGGGGTACACTGAAGCTTTCTTT.